Listed below are T cell receptor beta chains from one sample, sequenced in a study of blood T cell repertoires in COVID-19. Sequenced by immunoSEQ multiplex PCR; TCRdb stores in-frame clones only, minus some. Among nearly 350,000 clones listed, around 87% were seen once. The sample was peripheral blood. All receptors derive from a woman between 45 and 65 years old with COVID-19, enrolled during active disease. The CDR3 runs from the conserved cysteine through the conserved F or W. The D gene is left open where the match is weak. Some rows have no size entry. The others give once, few or many, or a class for an expanded clone.

>TRBJ1-2|TRBV7-6|once|TRBD1
TGTGCCAGCAGCTTAGAACAGGGGGCGTACGGCTACACCTTC
CASSLEQGAYGYTF
>TRBJ1-1|TRBV3-1/TRBV3-2|-|-
TGTGCCAGCAGCCAACAGGTCAACACTGAAGCTTTCTTT
CASSQQVNTEAFF
>TRBJ1-5|TRBV19|-|TRBD1
TGTGCCGGCTCTCCGGGACAGGGCAATCAGCCCCAGCATTTT
CAGSPGQGNQPQHF
>TRBJ2-7|TRBV7-2|-|-
TGTGCCAGCAGCTTAGAAGGCGGGATCGGGTACGAGCAGTACTTC
CASSLEGGIGYEQYF
>TRBJ2-5|TRBV30|-|-
TGTGCCTGGAGTGTGGGGCTTTCTCTAGAGACCCAGTACTTC
CAWSVGLSLETQYF
>TRBJ2-7|TRBV5-6|few|TRBD2
TGTGCCAGCAGCTCTCTCGGGACGGGAGGCCCCTACGAGCAGTACTTC
CASSSLGTGGPYEQYF
>TRBJ1-6|TRBV6-6|few|-
TGTGCCAGCAGTCAAACTGAGAATTCACCCCTCCACTTT
CASSQTENSPLHF
>TRBJ2-5|TRBV18|-|-
TGTGCCAGCTCTCCTAAAAGTCAAGAGACCCAGTACTTC
CASSPKSQETQYF
>TRBJ1-1|TRBV12-5|once|-
TGTGCTAGTGGTTTGCTTACAACAGCTGAAGCTTTCTTT
CASGLLTTAEAFF
>TRBJ1-2|TRBV30|-|-
TGTGCCTGGAGCGGTAGCAGGGCTAACTATGGCTACACCTTC
CAWSGSRANYGYTF
>TRBJ2-2|TRBV4-3|-|-
TGCGCCAGCAGCCAAACCAGGGGTTGGGGGGAGCTGTTTTTT
CASSQTRGWGELFF
>TRBJ2-7|TRBV19|once|TRBD2
TGTGCCAGTAGTATTACTAGGACTAGCGGGAGTTACGAGCAGTACTTC
CASSITRTSGSYEQYF
>TRBJ2-1|TRBV28|-|TRBD1
TGTGCCAGCAGAACAATGGGACAGGGAACCTACAATGAGCAGTTCTTC
CASRTMGQGTYNEQFF
>TRBJ1-6|TRBV11-3|-|-
TGTGCCAGCAGCCTGTACTCCTATAATTCACCCCTCCACTTT
CASSLYSYNSPLHF
>TRBJ1-1|TRBV19|-|-
TGTGCCAGTAGTATAGGGGCCACTGAAGCTTTCTTT
CASSIGATEAFF
>TRBJ2-4|TRBV19|once|-
TGTGCCAGTATAGACAGCCTAGCCAAAAACATTCAGTACTTC
CASIDSLAKNIQYF
>TRBJ2-7|TRBV19|-|TRBD2
TGTGCCAGTCGGTTAGCGGGAGCCCCCTTATACGAGCAGTACTTC
CASRLAGAPLYEQYF
>TRBJ1-1|TRBV9|-|TRBD1
TGTGCCAGCAGCGTAGGAACAGGGGCGGGAGCTTTCTTT
CASSVGTGAGAFF
>TRBJ2-3|TRBV18|-|TRBD2
TGTGCCAGCTCATCTCAACGGACTAGTGGGATAGCGACAGATACGCAGTATTTT
CASSSQRTSGIATDTQYF
>TRBJ1-1|TRBV24-1|-|-
TGTGCCACCAGTGGGGGCCTAGGTCACACTGAAGCTTTCTTT
CATSGGLGHTEAFF
>TRBJ2-3|TRBV12-3/TRBV12-4|-|TRBD2
TGTGCCAGCAGTCGACTAGCGGGAGGGGCGCAGTATTTT
CASSRLAGGAQYF
>TRBJ2-1|TRBV4-1|-|TRBD1
TGCGCCAGCAGCTTGACCGCCGGGACAGACTACAATGAGCAGTTCTTC
CASSLTAGTDYNEQFF
>TRBJ1-4|TRBV19|-|TRBD1
TGTGCCAGTAGTGGTGTGGGATTCGACAGGGGGAGAGAAAAACTGTTTTTT
CASSGVGFDRGREKLFF
>TRBJ2-1|TRBV6-1|-|-
TGTGCCAGCAGTGAATGGGGCAGAGACAATGAGCAGTTCTTC
CASSEWGRDNEQFF
>TRBJ1-1|TRBV6-6|few|-
TGTGCCAGCAGACAGGGTTCGAACACTGAAGCTTTCTTT
CASRQGSNTEAFF
>TRBJ2-5|TRBV11-3|-|TRBD1
TGTGCCAGCAGCTTAGAAACGGGACAGGGACTCTCGGAGACCCAGTACTTC
CASSLETGQGLSETQYF
>TRBJ2-7|TRBV9|-|-
TGTGCCAGCAGCGTTGAGAAAGACCGACAGGCCTACGAGCAGTACTTC
CASSVEKDRQAYEQYF
>TRBJ2-1|TRBV3-1/TRBV3-2|-|TRBD2
TGTGCCAGCAGTCGAACTAGCGGGGGGACGTACAATGAGCAGTTCTTC
CASSRTSGGTYNEQFF
>TRBJ2-2|TRBV19|few|-
TGTGCCAGTAGACTTGACAGCCCAAGAACCGGGGAGCTGTTTTTT
CASRLDSPRTGELFF
>TRBJ2-5|TRBV5-4|-|-
TGTGCCAGCAGCCCCCAGTTCGAAGAGACCCAGTACTTC
CASSPQFEETQYF
>TRBJ2-2|TRBV6-5|once|TRBD1
TGTGCCAGCAGACCGGGACAGACATTAACCGGGGAGCTGTTTTTT
CASRPGQTLTGELFF
>TRBJ1-1|TRBV4-1|-|TRBD1
TGCGCCAGCAGCCCGGACAGGGGAAACACTGAAGCTTTCTTT
CASSPDRGNTEAFF
>TRBJ2-2|TRBV5-4|-|TRBD1
TGTGCCAGCAGCTCGACAGGGGTGGCCGGGGAGCTGTTTTTT
CASSSTGVAGELFF
>TRBJ2-1|TRBV7-8|-|TRBD2
TGTGCCAGCAGTCCAAAGTTCGCGGGAGACAATGAGCAGTTCTTC
CASSPKFAGDNEQFF
>TRBJ2-7|TRBV15|-|TRBD2
TGTGCCACCTGGGGCCTAGCGGGAGGCGAGCAGTACTTC
CATWGLAGGEQYF
>TRBJ2-7|TRBV7-4|-|-
TGTGCCAGCAGCTTTATAGAATCCTACGAGCAGTACTTC
CASSFIESYEQYF
>TRBJ2-5|TRBV7-8|-|-
TGTGCCAGCAGCTCCCCGCTAGGAACTCGTCCTGGACAGGGAGGGGAGACCCAGTACTTC
CASSSPLGTRPGQGGETQYF
>TRBJ2-1|TRBV19|once|TRBD2
TGTGCCAGTGCATATAAACCTAGCGGGTTCAACAATGAGCAGTTCTTC
CASAYKPSGFNNEQFF
>TRBJ1-2|TRBV5-4|-|-
TGTGCCAGCAGCCAGGGACTGGTCCTAACTGGCTACACCTTC
CASSQGLVLTGYTF
>TRBJ2-2|TRBV2|-|TRBD2
TGTGCCAGTCGCCTAGCGGGAAACACCGGGGAGCTGTTTTTT
CASRLAGNTGELFF
>TRBJ2-2|TRBV6-1|few|TRBD2
TGTGCCAGCAGCGAAACGGGGCTAGCGGGAAATTCCGGGGAGCTGTTTTTT
CASSETGLAGNSGELFF
>TRBJ2-4|TRBV6-2/TRBV6-3|-|-
TGTGCCAGCAGTTACTCGACAAGCCAGTCGTTTAACATTCAGTACTTC
CASSYSTSQSFNIQYF
>TRBJ2-2|TRBV6-1|-|TRBD2
TGTGCCAGCAGTGAAGTGGGACTAGCGGGAGCCGGCACCGGGGAGCTGTTTTTT
CASSEVGLAGAGTGELFF
>TRBJ2-7|TRBV3-1/TRBV3-2|-|-
TGTGCCAGCAGCCAAGGAGGAGGGGGGGGCTACGAGCAGTACTTC
CASSQGGGGGYEQYF
>TRBJ2-1|TRBV2|-|TRBD2
TGTGCCAGCAGTAACCAGGGACTAGCTGCTAATGAGCAGTTCTTC
CASSNQGLAANEQFF
>TRBJ2-7|TRBV27|-|TRBD1
TGTGCCAGCAGTCTCGCAGGGGGCCGGGGATACGAGCAGTACTTC
CASSLAGGRGYEQYF
>TRBJ1-3|TRBV23-1|-|-
TGCGCCAGCAGTCCGGGCCGATCGCCGGTCGGGGTCGGAGATGGAAACACCATATATTTT
CASSPGRSPVGVGDGNTIYF
>TRBJ1-2|TRBV5-1|once|-
TGCGCCAGCAGCTTGGATGGGGCCCTCGGGTATGGCTACACCTTC
CASSLDGALGYGYTF
>TRBJ2-7|TRBV6-5|-|TRBD2
TGTGCCAGCAGGATGGGACTAGCGGCCTCCTACGAGCAGTACTTC
CASRMGLAASYEQYF
>TRBJ1-6|TRBV13|-|-
TGTGCCAGTACATTAAGCTCCTATAATTCACCCCTCCACTTT
CASTLSSYNSPLHF
>TRBJ2-1|TRBV7-9|-|-
TGTGCCAGCAGCCGGACAGATAACAATGAGCAGTTCTTC
CASSRTDNNEQFF
>TRBJ1-1|TRBV7-2|-|TRBD1
TGTGCCAGCAGCTTAGAAGGGGGCCTTGAAGCTTTCTTT
CASSLEGGLEAFF
>TRBJ2-7|TRBV5-6|-|-
TGTGCCAGCAGCTTGGGTTGGGCATCACCCCACGAGCAGTACTTC
CASSLGWASPHEQYF
>TRBJ2-1|TRBV5-6|-|-
TGTGCCAGCAGCTTGCGCCAAGTCAGTGAGCAGTTCTTC
CASSLRQVSEQFF
>TRBJ2-1|TRBV9|few|TRBD1
TGTGCCAGCAGCGTCGCCGGGACAGGGTACAATGAGCAGTTCTTC
CASSVAGTGYNEQFF